The 31 T cell receptor beta chains given below trace back to one sample, sequenced in a study of blood T cell repertoires in COVID-19. Using immunoSEQ multiplex PCR, the repertoire was profiled, and TCRdb retains in-frame clones only, with some absent. Of 120,000 to 150,000 clones in the sample, roughly 88% were seen once. Source material: peripheral blood. The receptor source for this set is a woman aged 50 to 60 in a cohort sampled during active or convalescent COVID-19.

This rearrangement joins TRBV18 to TRBJ1-5; TRBD1 is a possible D gene (5 bases). In germline, CDR1 is KGHSH, CDR2 LQKENI. The ends were cut back, 3 bases at V and 4 bases at J, with 16 bases in the middle. The CDR3 extends over 16 amino acids. For the CDR3, the DNA is TGTGCCAGCTCACCTGGCTTGGGCAGGGAAAATCAGCCCCAGCATTTT. It translates to CASSPGLGRENQPQHF. Full variable domain (missing parts from reference TRBV18 and TRBJ1-5): NAGVMQNPRHLVRRRGQEARLRCSPMKGHSHVYWYRQLPEEGLKFMVYLQKENIIDESGMPKERFSAEFPKEGPSILRIQQVVRGDSAAYFCASSPGLGRENQPQHFGDGTRLSIL.

The V and J genes are TRBV15 and TRBJ2-7; D is unclear. This CDR3 spans 13 amino acids. The V gene's germline CDR1 is LNHNV and CDR2 YYDKDF (reference sequence). The V end lost 1 base, the J end lost 0 bases, and 4 bases lay between the germline ends. The CDR3 DNA sequence: TGTGCCACCAGCAGAGGCAGCTCCTACGAGCAGTACTTC. Encoded protein: CATSRGSSYEQYF.

The J gene is TRBJ2-2, the V gene TRBV10-3; 8 nucleotides line up with TRBD2. The V segment lost 8 bases and the J segment 5 bases; nucleotides outside the gene matches: 10. From germline, CDR1 is ENHRY and CDR2 SYGVKD. The length of the CDR3 is 15 residues. In DNA, the CDR3 is TGTGCCATCTGGAGGACTAGCATTTCAACCGGGGAGCTGTTTTTT. Its translation is CAIWRTSISTGELFF.

V gene TRBV6-5 combines with J gene TRBJ2-5; 10 bases are shared with TRBD1. The CDR3 has 15 residues. Looked up from germline, CDR1 is MNHEY and CDR2 is SVGAGI. With 4 bases clipped from V and 5 bases from J, the junction kept 7 bases outside the gene matches. CDR3 sequence reads: CASSSTGTGAETQYF. The CDR3 DNA sequence: TGTGCCAGCAGTTCTACCGGGACAGGGGCGGAGACCCAGTACTTC.

This chain links TRBV24-1 with TRBJ1-2; D not certain. V lost 7 bases to trimming and J lost 8 bases, with 13 bases between them. This CDR3 region has 12 residues. The V gene's germline CDR1 is KGHDR and CDR2 SFDVKD. The CDR3 region has the DNA TGTGCCACCAGGGGAGGTGAAATGGGCTACACCTTC. Its protein is CATRGGEMGYTF.

This clone occurred a few times. This rearrangement joins TRBV1 to TRBJ2-1; no DNA check was done on the table's D call, TRBD2. TRBV1 is a pseudogene locus. CDR3 length equals 15 residues. The CDR3 coding sequence is TGCACCAGCAGCCGTGATCTAGCGGGGTACAATGAGCAGTTCTTC. Protein product: CTSSRDLAGYNEQFF.

The rearrangement links TRBV20-1 to TRBJ1-2; D unclear. Germline CDR1 is DFQATT and CDR2 is SNEGSKA (reference sequence). Trimming pared 0 bases from V and 14 bases from J, leaving 10 bases between. The CDR3 runs to 10 residues. The CDR3 sequence is CSARDDKPTF. The CDR3 nucleotides are TGCAGTGCTAGAGATGACAAGCCGACCTTC.

This clone appeared once. This sequence joins TRBV18 and TRBJ2-1; the D gene is possibly TRBD1 (5 bases). CDR3 length: 15 amino acids. The V and J ends lost 3 bases and 5 bases respectively, with 14 bases between them. Germline values: CDR1 KGHSH, CDR2 LQKENI. This chain's CDR3 is CASSPGTGQDNEQFF. In DNA, the CDR3 is TGTGCCAGCTCACCTGGAACAGGCCAGGACAATGAGCAGTTCTTC.

This clone was seen only once. CDR3 residues: CSVEDLQGVAFF. The CDR3 bases are TGCAGCGTTGAAGATCTTCAGGGTGTAGCTTTCTTT. The V call is TRBV29-1, the J call TRBJ1-1; D perhaps matches TRBD1 (5 bases). CDR1 SQVTM and CDR2 ANQGSEA come from the germline V gene. The CDR3 is 12 amino acids. Trimming stripped 0 bases from V and 10 bases from J, with 12 bases between. Drawing the rest from reference TRBV29-1 and TRBJ1-1, the complete variable domain is SAVISQKPSRDICQRGTSLTIQCQVDSQVTMMFWYRQQPGQSLTLIATANQGSEATYESGFVIDKFPISRPNLTFSTLTVSNMSPEDSSIYLCSVEDLQGVAFFGQGTRLTVV.

The chain is built from TRBV30 and TRBJ1-3, with 7 bases lining up with TRBD1. Germline lookup yields CDR1 GTSNPN and CDR2 SVGIG (reference sequence). This CDR3 comprises 12 residues. After removal of 7 bases from V and 4 bases from J, the junction contained 4 bases not matched to a gene. The CDR3 spells CAFRGSGNTIYF. In nucleotides, the CDR3 is TGTGCCTTCAGGGGGTCCGGAAACACCATATATTTT.

This chain joins TRBV5-1 and TRBJ2-1; D is perhaps TRBD1 (5 bases). The CDR3 runs 12 residues. Per germline, CDR1 SGHRS and CDR2 YFSETQ. Between the trimmed V and J ends, which lost 4 bases and 6 bases, there was a span of 8 bases. The CDR3, as DNA: TGCGCCAGCAGCCTCAGGGTCAATGAGCAGTTCTTC. Its translation is CASSLRVNEQFF.

Here the CDR3 reads CASSRTGGREGPTQPQHF. Written as DNA, the CDR3 is TGTGCCAGCAGTCGTACAGGGGGCCGGGAGGGCCCGACGCAGCCCCAGCATTTT. The rearrangement uses TRBV6-2 or TRBV6-3 and TRBJ1-5, with 9 bases aligning to TRBD1. Trimming took 5 bases from V and 7 from J; bases not matched to a gene: 18. Germline CDR1 reads MNHEY; CDR2 reads SVGEGT. The CDR3 is 18 amino acids.

The DNA of the CDR3 is TGTGCCAGCAGCCAAGTAGGGGGCGCAGCCGCTTTCTTT. Translation gives CASSQVGGAAAFF. This chain joins TRBV14 and TRBJ1-1; TRBD1 matches at 7 bases. The CDR3 is 13 residues long. Germline loops: CDR1 SGHDN, CDR2 FVKESK. The ends lost 1 base at V and 11 bases at J; junction bases unmatched: 7.

This chain connects TRBV5-1 to TRBJ2-3; 8 positions agree with TRBD1. Germline-derived CDR1 and CDR2 are SGHRS and YFSETQ. The CDR3 has 19 amino acids. The V segment lost 3 bases and the J segment 0 bases; nucleotides outside the gene matches: 15. The CDR3 loop reads CASSSLFGTGHISTDTQYF. The CDR3 DNA sequence: TGCGCCAGCAGCTCACTATTTGGGACAGGTCATATTAGCACAGATACGCAGTATTTT.

The rearrangement links TRBV28 to TRBJ2-5, with D possibly TRBD1 on 5 matching bases. V was cut by 1 base and J by 5 bases, with 8 bases left in between. Germline V CDR1 and CDR2: MDHEN, SYDVKM. The CDR3 runs 13 residues. The CDR3 sequence is CASSLSGMETQYF. In nucleotides, the CDR3 is TGTGCCAGCAGTTTATCAGGGATGGAGACCCAGTACTTC.

The chain carries TRBV7-9 and TRBJ2-3; D is unresolved. The CDR3 sequence is 15 residues long. Deletions cut 1 base from V and 6 bases from J, with 14 bases between. Looked up from germline, CDR1 is SEHNR and CDR2 is FQNEAQ (reference sequence). The CDR3 reads CASSLVTALRDTQYF. CDR3 DNA sequence: TGTGCCAGCAGCTTAGTCACGGCCCTGAGGGATACGCAGTATTTT.

This clone has only one observation. The chain is built from TRBV7-9 and TRBJ2-5; D is possibly TRBD1 (6 bases). V was pared by 4 bases and J by 2 bases, with 14 bases between. The CDR3 contains 15 residues. Germline CDR1 and CDR2: SEHNR and FQNEAQ (reference sequence). The CDR3 here is CASSSTTGSQETQYF. As DNA, the CDR3 is TGTGCCAGCAGCTCTACGACAGGATCGCAAGAGACCCAGTACTTC.

The gene calls are TRBV6-5 and TRBJ2-1, with D tentatively TRBD1 (6 bases). This CDR3 spans 16 amino acids. The germline V gene encodes CDR1 MNHEY and CDR2 SVGAGI. With 0 bases removed from V and 0 bases from J, the gap between germline ends came to 9 bases. CDR3 sequence reads: CASSYSPQGSYNEQFF. As DNA, the CDR3 is TGTGCCAGCAGTTACTCCCCACAGGGCTCCTACAATGAGCAGTTCTTC.

This chain connects TRBV3-1 (or the pseudogene TRBV3-2) to TRBJ1-2, with D possibly TRBD1 on 5 matching bases. CDR1 and CDR2 from the germline V gene are LGHDT and YNNKEL (reference sequence). The CDR3 contains 13 residues. V was cut by 4 bases and J by 3 bases, with 9 bases left in between. The CDR3 bases are TGTGCCAGCAGCCCCCGGGGGGACTATGGCTACACCTTC. It translates to CASSPRGDYGYTF.

The rearrangement joins TRBV4-1 to TRBJ1-1; the match to TRBD1 covers 9 bases. Germline V gene data show CDR1 as MGHRA and CDR2 as YSYEKL. This CDR3 region has 14 residues. Trimming took 1 base from V and 4 from J; bases not matched to a gene: 1. DNA for the CDR3: TGCGCCAGCAGCCAAGTGACAGGGGGCACTGAAGCTTTCTTT. It specifies CASSQVTGGTEAFF.

This chain uses TRBV5-1 with TRBJ1-2, with TRBD1 as a possible D gene (6 bases). V shed 2 bases and J shed 3 bases, with 17 bases lying between them. The CDR3 is 16 amino acids. The V gene's germline CDR1 is SGHRS and CDR2 YFSETQ. The CDR3 here is CASSFAPTGTHYGYTF. The CDR3 nucleotides read TGCGCCAGCAGCTTCGCCCCGACCGGGACACACTATGGCTACACCTTC.

This clone was counted only a few times. The chain is built from TRBV3-1 (or the pseudogene TRBV3-2) and TRBJ2-1; weak D call: TRBD1 (5 bases). Germline-derived CDR1 and CDR2 are LGHDT and YNNKEL (reference sequence). V was shortened by 0 bases and J by 0 bases, with 12 bases between the two germline ends. This CDR3 is 17 amino acids long. The CDR3 sequence is CASSQDRAPSSYNEQFF. CDR3 in DNA: TGTGCCAGCAGCCAAGACAGGGCACCCAGCTCCTACAATGAGCAGTTCTTC.

The chain combines TRBV11-2 with TRBJ2-1; a possible D gene is TRBD2 (7 bases). The CDR3 is made up of 15 amino acids. Trimming removed 7 bases from V and 3 bases from J, with 16 bases in between. Germline values: CDR1 SGHAT, CDR2 FQNNGV. The CDR3: CASNPEGGYYNEQFF. The CDR3 nucleotides are TGTGCCAGCAACCCAGAGGGGGGGTACTACAATGAGCAGTTCTTC.

This clone was counted a few times. The gene calls are TRBV7-9 and TRBJ2-7, with D unclear. Germline V CDR1 and CDR2: SEHNR, FQNEAQ (reference sequence). There are 14 residues in the CDR3. V shed 4 bases and J shed 0 bases, with 10 bases lying between them. CDR3 in amino acids: CASSSTESSYEQYF. CDR3 DNA sequence: TGTGCCAGCAGCTCTACCGAGAGCTCCTACGAGCAGTACTTC.

The chain is built from TRBV9 and TRBJ2-1, with unresolved D. Germline V gene sequence: CDR1 SGDLS, CDR2 YYNGEE. Trimming pared 2 bases from V and 4 bases from J, leaving 4 bases between. The CDR3 loop spans 12 amino acids. The CDR3 region has the DNA TGTGCCAGCAGCGTCGGTTACAATGAGCAGTTCTTC. Translation gives CASSVGYNEQFF.

This clone was observed a few times. The V and J genes are TRBV30 and TRBJ1-3, with unresolved D. CDR3 length: 14 amino acids. V lost 5 bases and J lost 0, with 11 bases in between. CDR1 is GTSNPN, CDR2 SVGIG, per germline (reference sequence). CDR3 residues: CAWSREASGNTIYF. Here the CDR3 DNA reads TGTGCCTGGTCGCGGGAAGCCTCTGGAAACACCATATATTTT.

The chain combines TRBV4-1 with TRBJ1-4, with D possibly TRBD1 on 6 matching bases. The CDR3 is 16 residues long. Trimming cost V 1 base and J 3 bases, with 12 bases left between them. CDR1 and CDR2 from the germline V gene are MGHRA and YSYEKL. CDR3 amino acids: CASSQATGKANEKLFF. CDR3 DNA: TGCGCCAGCAGCCAAGCTACAGGGAAGGCTAATGAAAAACTGTTTTTT.

V gene TRBV27 combines with J gene TRBJ2-7; D perhaps matches TRBD1 (6 bases). This CDR3 comprises 14 residues. Germline CDR1 reads MNHEY; CDR2 reads SMNVEV (reference sequence). Trimming pared 3 bases from V and 6 bases from J, leaving 15 bases between. The CDR3 sequence: CASSLAGAVGEQYF. CDR3 nucleotides: TGTGCCAGCAGTTTGGCAGGGGCAGTCGGCGAGCAGTACTTC.

The chain employs TRBV6-2 or TRBV6-3 and TRBJ2-7; TRBD1 aligns across 8 bases. From germline, CDR1 is MNHEY and CDR2 SVGEGT. The CDR3 has 15 residues. J was trimmed by 7 bases and V by 4 bases; bases with no gene match: 12. CDR3 loop: CASSFDRGLPIEQYF. As DNA, the CDR3 is TGTGCCAGCAGTTTCGACAGGGGCCTTCCTATTGAGCAGTACTTC.

This chain uses TRBV3-1 (or the pseudogene TRBV3-2) with TRBJ1-1, with D perhaps TRBD1 (5 bases). V was shortened by 4 bases and J by 5 bases, with 8 bases between the two germline ends. This CDR3 spans 12 amino acids. Germline V gene data show CDR1 as LGHDT and CDR2 as YNNKEL (reference sequence). The CDR3 nucleotides are TGTGCCAGCAGCCTTCGGGGGACTGAAGCTTTCTTT. Its protein is CASSLRGTEAFF.

This chain connects TRBV29-1 to TRBJ2-2, with D perhaps TRBD1 (6 bases). Germline V gives CDR1 SQVTM, CDR2 ANQGSEA. The CDR3 length is 16 residues. Between the trimmed V and J ends, which lost 0 bases and 3 bases, there was a span of 14 bases. The CDR3 protein is CSVEDLRGIDTGELFF. DNA of the CDR3: TGCAGCGTTGAAGATCTTAGGGGGATCGACACCGGGGAGCTGTTTTTT.